The 12 T cell receptor beta chains listed next were all sequenced from one sample in a study of Ad26.COV2.S vaccination and SARS-CoV-2 variants (dated by TCRdb to about 2021). The receptor library was made with the immunoSEQ multiplex PCR assay. TCRdb limited this immuneACCESS table to in-frame rearrangements with V and J called. A share of clones is missing; checked studies link under half to unresolved V genes, and the rest is unexplained. This sample lists about 350,000 clones; less than 90% were detected once. Jointly, the top ten make up roughly 10% of the sample. In light of the paper, this sample's treatment or condition label describes: 19 received Ad26.COV2.S at low or high dose, single or two shots; roughly five received placebo; per-sample allocation not given. For vaccine and placebo recipients, the sequenced repertoires came from samples collected on day 63 after the first injection.

This specimen consisted of peripheral blood, obtained in a trial of Ad26.COV2.S vaccine versus placebo. These receptors all come from a person between 18 and 59 years old who received the Ad26.COV2.S COVID-19 vaccine or a placebo.

The DNA for the CDR3 is TGTGCCAGCAGAAATTCAGGGGGCTACGAGCAGTACTTC. Protein: CASRNSGGYEQYF. The rearrangement links TRBV14 to TRBJ2-7, with 7 bases lining up with TRBD1. This CDR3 spans 13 amino acids. V dropped 6 bases and J dropped 3; count of bases not matched to a gene: 5. Germline CDR1 is SGHDN and CDR2 is FVKESK.

The chain uses TRBV6-6 and TRBJ2-7; D might be TRBD1 (6 bases). CDR3 length equals 14 residues. Germline-derived CDR1 and CDR2 are MNHNY and SVGAGI (reference sequence). V gave up 8 bases and J gave up 1 base, with 15 bases separating them. CDR3 nucleotides: TGTGCCAGCTCCCGCGGCGGACAGTCCTACGAGCAGTACTTC. This encodes CASSRGGQSYEQYF.

The chain has TRBV15 and TRBJ2-1; TRBD1 is a possible D gene (5 bases). Trimming removed 3 bases from V and 6 bases from J, with 18 bases in between. CDR3 length: 16 residues. Per germline, CDR1 LNHNV and CDR2 YYDKDF (reference sequence). CDR3 nucleotides: TGTGCCACCAGCAGTGGCCGGCAGGGTGGGCTCAATGAGCAGTTCTTC. Amino acids: CATSSGRQGGLNEQFF.

J is TRBJ2-1 and V is TRBV20-1, with D unclear. V was clipped by 2 bases and J by 4 bases, with 0 bases between them. There are 10 residues in the CDR3. The germline CDR1 and CDR2 sequences are DFQATT and SNEGSKA (reference sequence). CDR3 nucleotide sequence: TGCAGTGCTAGATACAATGAGCAGTTCTTC. Translated: CSARYNEQFF.

This clone has more than one count but fewer than ten. This chain uses TRBV7-9 with TRBJ1-5; unclear D gene. Germline V gene lookup returns CDR1 SEHNR and CDR2 FQNEAQ (reference sequence). The CDR3 has 12 residues. Trimming stripped 4 bases from V and 3 bases from J, with 4 bases between. The CDR3 nucleotides are TGTGCCAGCAGCTGGGACAATCAGCCCCAGCATTTT. Translating gives CASSWDNQPQHF.

This chain uses TRBV2 with TRBJ2-1; D is possibly TRBD2 (5 bases). Trimming took 6 bases from V and 10 from J, leaving 13 bases between them. There are 12 residues in the CDR3. Germline lookup yields CDR1 SNHLY and CDR2 FYNNEI. The CDR3 reads CASRILAPEQFF. The CDR3 DNA follows: TGTGCCAGCAGGATCCTAGCCCCCGAGCAGTTCTTC.

This chain joins TRBV27 and TRBJ1-4; 7 nucleotides agree with TRBD1. V was clipped by 1 base and J by 2 bases; unmatched bases: 1. Germline CDR1 is MNHEY and CDR2 is SMNVEV (reference sequence). This CDR3 spans 15 amino acids. The CDR3 region has the DNA TGTGCCAGCAGTTTATGGGGACAGACTAATGAAAAACTGTTTTTT. Translation: CASSLWGQTNEKLFF.

This clone was counted between two and nine times. J is TRBJ2-1 and V is TRBV7-9; no clear D. The germline CDR1 and CDR2 sequences are SEHNR and FQNEAQ (reference sequence). Trimming took 3 bases from V and 6 from J, leaving 12 bases between them. The CDR3 has 14 amino acids. CDR3 amino acids: CASSFENWGNEQFF. For the CDR3, the DNA is TGTGCCAGCAGCTTCGAGAATTGGGGCAATGAGCAGTTCTTC.

The CDR3 sequence: CASSSPVGISYNEQFF. The CDR3 DNA reads TGTGCCAGCAGCTCGCCCGTAGGGATCTCCTACAATGAGCAGTTCTTC. The chain uses TRBV13 and TRBJ2-1; D gene ambiguous. The germline CDR1 and CDR2 sequences are PRHDT and FYEKMQ (reference sequence). The ends were cut back, 4 bases at V and 0 bases at J, with 13 bases in the middle. The CDR3 runs to 16 residues.

The genes are TRBV18 and TRBJ1-4, with 8 positions matching TRBD1. This CDR3 is built from 17 residues. From germline, CDR1 is KGHSH and CDR2 LQKENI. V gave up 0 bases and J gave up 3 bases; unmatched junction bases: 6. This CDR3 is CASSPPRTGLANEKLFF. CDR3 nucleotide sequence: TGTGCCAGCTCACCACCGAGGACAGGGCTCGCTAATGAAAAACTGTTTTTT.

The chain has TRBV7-2 and TRBJ2-2, with D unresolved. The CDR3 is 13 residues long. Germline lookup yields CDR1 SGHTA and CDR2 FQGNSA. V shed 7 bases and J shed 2 bases, with 8 bases lying between them. DNA of the CDR3: TGTGCCAGCACCGCTGTTAACACCGGGGAGCTGTTTTTT. Protein: CASTAVNTGELFF.

This clone was counted only a few times. V gene TRBV27 combines with J gene TRBJ2-7, with TRBD1 identical over 7 bases. Losses at the gene ends were 0 bases for V and 7 bases for J; bases not matched to a gene: 12. From germline, CDR1 is MNHEY and CDR2 SMNVEV (reference sequence). This CDR3 is 16 amino acids long. The CDR3 DNA reads TGTGCCAGCAGTTTATCGTGGACAGGCCACCTTCGAGAGCAGTACTTC. This encodes CASSLSWTGHLREQYF.